Following are 3 T cell receptor beta chains from one sample sequenced in a study of T-cell reconstitution after alpha-beta-depleted transplantation in children. Molecular barcoding with unique molecular identifiers was used for the TCRbeta library. TCRdb processed the PCR reads anew with MiXCR; each CDR3 protein has one entry. This repertoire shows hundreds of thousands of distinct CDR3 sequences, 10% to 15% found once; its top ten account for 2% to 2.5%. The sequenced sample was PBMCs, mostly from graft donor cells, obtained 360 days after TCRalphabeta/CD19-depleted stem cell transplant. The receptor source for this set is a male patient younger than 18 who had a stem cell transplant for acute myeloid leukemia, so the T cells may come from the graft donor.

This clonotype has a count of ten or more. The chain joins TRBV30 to TRBJ2-1; no reliable D call. This CDR3 is 14 amino acids long. V was shortened by 3 bases and J by 3 bases, with 12 bases between the two germline ends. Germline assignment: CDR1 GTSNPN and CDR2 SVGIG (reference sequence). The CDR3 region has the DNA TGTGCCTGGAGGGTGGATCACAGCTACAATGAGCAGTTCTTC. Protein: CAWRVDHSYNEQFF. The complete variable domain, with remaining parts taken from reference TRBV30 and TRBJ2-1, reads SQTIHQWPATLVQPVGSPLSLECTVEGTSNPNLYWYRQAAGRGLQLLFYSVGIGQISSEVPQNLSASRPQDRQFILSSKKLLLSDSGFYLCAWRVDHSYNEQFFGPGTRLTVL.

V and J are TRBV4-3 and TRBJ2-5; 8 nucleotides align to TRBD1. Germline trimming cut 1 base from V and 5 bases from J; bases unmatched to any gene: 9. Germline V gene sequence: CDR1 LGHNA, CDR2 YSLEER. This CDR3 contains 16 residues. The CDR3: CASSQAPGQGEETQYF. The CDR3 DNA reads TGCGCCAGCAGCCAAGCGCCAGGACAGGGAGAGGAGACCCAGTACTTC.

This clonotype was picked up a small number of times. This chain connects TRBV6-5 to TRBJ2-5; 7 nucleotides match TRBD2. Germline lookup yields CDR1 MNHEY and CDR2 SVGAGI. The CDR3 length is 18 residues. V shed 3 bases and J 3 bases; nucleotides not matched to a gene: 16. The CDR3 region is CASSYSVLSSGAEETQYF. In DNA, the CDR3 is TGTGCCAGCAGTTATTCCGTTTTGTCTAGCGGAGCCGAAGAGACCCAGTACTTC.